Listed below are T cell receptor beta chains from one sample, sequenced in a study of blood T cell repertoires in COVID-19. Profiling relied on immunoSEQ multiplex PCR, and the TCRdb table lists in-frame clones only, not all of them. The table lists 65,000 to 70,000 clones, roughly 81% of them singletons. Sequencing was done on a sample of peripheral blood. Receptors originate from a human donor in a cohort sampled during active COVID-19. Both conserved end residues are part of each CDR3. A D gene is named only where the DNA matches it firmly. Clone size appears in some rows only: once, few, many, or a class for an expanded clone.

CDR3 protein: CASSPNTGQSLAGVSYNEQFF; CDR3 DNA: TGTGCCAGCAGCCCTAATACGGGACAGTCACTAGCGGGAGTCTCCTACAATGAGCAGTTCTTC; J gene: TRBJ2-1; D gene: TRBD2; clone size: NA; V gene: TRBV4-2
CDR3 protein: CASTSTGSGKNIQYF; CDR3 DNA: TGTGCCAGCACCTCGACAGGGTCTGGCAAAAACATTCAGTACTTC; J gene: TRBJ2-4; D gene: TRBD1; clone size: NA; V gene: TRBV6-6
CDR3 protein: CASSFETGGWNEQFF; CDR3 DNA: TGTGCCAGCAGTTTCGAGACAGGGGGCTGGAATGAGCAGTTCTTC; J gene: TRBJ2-1; D gene: TRBD1; clone size: few; V gene: TRBV14
CDR3 protein: CASTLFSPNTGAGSYEQYF; CDR3 DNA: TGCGCCAGCACCCTCTTTTCTCCCAATACAGGGGCGGGCTCCTACGAGCAGTACTTC; J gene: TRBJ2-7; D gene: TRBD1; clone size: NA; V gene: TRBV23-1
CDR3 protein: CASSAREGANTEAFF; CDR3 DNA: TGTGCCAGTAGTGCTCGGGAGGGGGCTAACACTGAAGCTTTCTTT; J gene: TRBJ1-1; D gene: TRBD1; clone size: NA; V gene: TRBV19
CDR3 protein: CASSQGGVPDTQYF; CDR3 DNA: TGTGCCAGCAGCCAAGGGGGAGTCCCAGATACGCAGTATTTT; J gene: TRBJ2-3; D gene: NA; clone size: NA; V gene: TRBV3-1/TRBV3-2
CDR3 protein: CASSSTGTRGNTEAFF; CDR3 DNA: TGTGCCAGCAGTTCCACCGGGACCAGGGGGAACACTGAAGCTTTCTTT; J gene: TRBJ1-1; D gene: NA; clone size: NA; V gene: TRBV6-5
CDR3 protein: CASSAGAGVSTDTQYF; CDR3 DNA: TGCGCCAGCAGCGCGGGGGCGGGAGTAAGCACAGATACGCAGTATTTT; J gene: TRBJ2-3; D gene: NA; clone size: NA; V gene: TRBV5-1
CDR3 protein: CASSLDRAGTGELFF; CDR3 DNA: TGTGCCAGCAGCTTGGACAGGGCCGGCACCGGGGAGCTGTTTTTT; J gene: TRBJ2-2; D gene: TRBD1; clone size: NA; V gene: TRBV11-2
CDR3 protein: CASSYGGEGLYEQYF; CDR3 DNA: TGTGCCAGCAGTTACGGGGGGGAGGGTCTCTACGAGCAGTACTTC; J gene: TRBJ2-7; D gene: TRBD2; clone size: NA; V gene: TRBV6-2/TRBV6-3
CDR3 protein: CAWSKGGPKEQYF; CDR3 DNA: TGTGCCTGGTCCAAAGGGGGTCCTAAAGAGCAGTACTTC; J gene: TRBJ2-7; D gene: NA; clone size: NA; V gene: TRBV30
CDR3 protein: CASSSGTSGGDEQFF; CDR3 DNA: TGTGCCAGTAGTTCGGGGACTAGCGGGGGGGATGAGCAGTTCTTC; J gene: TRBJ2-1; D gene: TRBD2; clone size: NA; V gene: TRBV19
CDR3 protein: CASSPEPTGLAGGPRTDTQYF; CDR3 DNA: TGTGCCAGCAGCCCGGAACCTACGGGACTAGCGGGAGGGCCTCGCACAGATACGCAGTATTTT; J gene: TRBJ2-3; D gene: TRBD2; clone size: NA; V gene: TRBV4-2
CDR3 protein: CSANDPSTDTQYF; CDR3 DNA: TGCAGTGCTAATGACCCTAGCACAGATACGCAGTATTTT; J gene: TRBJ2-3; D gene: NA; clone size: NA; V gene: TRBV20-1
CDR3 protein: CASSLVGGGMSEAFF; CDR3 DNA: TGTGCCAGCAGTTTAGTCGGCGGGGGCATGTCTGAAGCTTTCTTT; J gene: TRBJ1-1; D gene: NA; clone size: NA; V gene: TRBV28
CDR3 protein: CASSPWTSGRSAGGSGANVLTF; CDR3 DNA: TGTGCCAGCAGTCCCTGGACTAGCGGGAGGTCGGCGGGGGGCTCTGGGGCCAACGTCCTGACTTTC; J gene: TRBJ2-6; D gene: TRBD2; clone size: few; V gene: TRBV28
CDR3 protein: CASSLIQGETQYF; CDR3 DNA: TGTGCCAGCAGCTTAATCCAGGGGGAGACCCAGTACTTC; J gene: TRBJ2-5; D gene: NA; clone size: NA; V gene: TRBV7-3
CDR3 protein: CATSGQGEEEQYF; CDR3 DNA: TGTGCCACCAGTGGACAGGGGGAAGAAGAGCAGTACTTC; J gene: TRBJ2-7; D gene: TRBD1; clone size: few; V gene: TRBV24-1
CDR3 protein: CASSLSGGANTGELFF; CDR3 DNA: TGTGCCAGCAGCTTAAGCGGCGGAGCGAACACCGGGGAGCTGTTTTTT; J gene: TRBJ2-2; D gene: NA; clone size: NA; V gene: TRBV7-3
CDR3 protein: CASSSSVEGVDTQYF; CDR3 DNA: TGTGCCAGCAGCTCCTCCGTGGAGGGTGTGGATACGCAGTATTTT; J gene: TRBJ2-3; D gene: NA; clone size: NA; V gene: TRBV7-9
CDR3 protein: CASSLHRGPAPAF; CDR3 DNA: TGTGCCAGCAGTTTGCACAGGGGACCAGCCCCAGCATTT; J gene: TRBJ1-5; D gene: TRBD1; clone size: NA; V gene: TRBV27
CDR3 protein: CASSPGLGPRNTGELFF; CDR3 DNA: TGTGCCAGCAGCCCGGGACTAGGGCCCCGGAACACCGGGGAGCTGTTTTTT; J gene: TRBJ2-2; D gene: TRBD2; clone size: once; V gene: TRBV28
CDR3 protein: CASSFPRSGGSQETQYF; CDR3 DNA: TGTGCCAGCAGCTTCCCCCGGTCAGGGGGCTCCCAAGAGACCCAGTACTTC; J gene: TRBJ2-5; D gene: TRBD1; clone size: NA; V gene: TRBV7-6
CDR3 protein: CARGQGTGNTIYF; CDR3 DNA: TGTGCCAGGGGACAGGGAACTGGAAACACCATATATTTT; J gene: TRBJ1-3; D gene: TRBD1; clone size: NA; V gene: TRBV27
CDR3 protein: CASSPLAGGWNEQFF; CDR3 DNA: TGTGCCAGTAGTCCTCTAGCGGGAGGGTGGAATGAGCAGTTCTTC; J gene: TRBJ2-1; D gene: TRBD2; clone size: NA; V gene: TRBV19
CDR3 protein: CASSLVTSGPYEQYF; CDR3 DNA: TGTGCCAGCAGCTTAGTGACTAGCGGACCCTACGAGCAGTACTTC; J gene: TRBJ2-7; D gene: TRBD2; clone size: NA; V gene: TRBV7-2